These T cell receptor beta chains were read from a single sample in a study of blood T cell repertoires in COVID-19. This table comes from immunoSEQ multiplex PCR, and its TCRdb copy is limited to in-frame clones, with some not included. In the table there are 100,000 to 150,000 clones, around 83% of which are singletons. Specimen: peripheral blood. The receptors stem from a man aged 55 to 70 with acute or convalescent COVID-19. Each CDR3 is given with its conserved first and last residue. The order of the fields is J gene, D gene, V gene, clone size, CDR3 DNA, CDR3 protein. The D gene is left open where the match is weak. The listing skips clone size in some rows; elsewhere it reads once, few, many or a size class.

TRBJ2-3 - TRBV6-1 - TGTGCCAGCAGTGATCCGTCGCGAGATACGCAGTATTTT CASSDPSRDTQYF
TRBJ2-1 TRBD2 TRBV19 - TGTGCCAGTATCGACCCCGGACGGGGGGGGAATGAGCAGTTCTTC CASIDPGRGGNEQFF
TRBJ2-3 TRBD1 TRBV10-3 once TGTGCCATCAGTGTTGACAGGGGCTCGAGGTCGGGCACAGATACGCAGTATTTT CAISVDRGSRSGTDTQYF
TRBJ2-7 - TRBV7-9 - TGTGCCAGCAGCTTAGGAGGGCTCGGCGAGCAGTACTTC CASSLGGLGEQYF
TRBJ1-3 TRBD1 TRBV5-1 - TGCGCCAGCAGCAGGGGGCCCCGGGATGGAAACACCATATATTTT CASSRGPRDGNTIYF
TRBJ1-1 TRBD1 TRBV28 - TGTGCCAGCAGCCGCAATATACAGGGGGCTCGGACTGAAGCTTTCTTT CASSRNIQGARTEAFF
TRBJ2-7 - TRBV19 once TGTGCCAGTAGTATGGTGGGACTTCCCTACGAGCAGTACTTC CASSMVGLPYEQYF
TRBJ1-2 - TRBV7-2 - TGTGCCAGCACCAGGACAGACTATGGCTACACCTTC CASTRTDYGYTF
TRBJ2-2 TRBD2 TRBV5-1 - TGCGCCAGCAGCCCGGACGGCCCCGGGAGGGCCGTCGGGGAGCTGTTTTTT CASSPDGPGRAVGELFF
TRBJ2-3 - TRBV7-3 - TGTGCCAGCAGCTTATCAGGGCTCCGAGATACGCAGTATTTT CASSLSGLRDTQYF
TRBJ2-7 - TRBV7-9 - TGTGCCAGCAGCTTAATCCAGGGGGAGCAGTACTTC CASSLIQGEQYF
TRBJ2-2 - TRBV7-2 - TGTGCCAGCAGCGGTAACAGAGCGAACACCGGGGAGCTGTTTTTT CASSGNRANTGELFF
TRBJ2-1 TRBD2 TRBV6-4 - TGTGCCAGCAGTTCGACTAGCGGCGACTACAATGAGCAGTTCTTC CASSSTSGDYNEQFF
TRBJ1-3 - TRBV15 - TGTGCCACCAGCAGAGCTTCCCCGGGGGGCAAGCACGGAAACACCATATATTTT CATSRASPGGKHGNTIYF
TRBJ2-1 TRBD1 TRBV5-4 - TGTGCCAGCAGCTTGCGCACAGGGGGGTACAATGAGCAGTTCTTC CASSLRTGGYNEQFF
TRBJ2-1 - TRBV2 few TGTGCCAGCATGAAGTCCCGGCTAGCGTATGAGCAGTTCTTC CASMKSRLAYEQFF
TRBJ2-1 - TRBV5-4 - TGTGCCAGCAGCTCGTTTAGCGGCTCCTACAATGAGCAGTTCTTC CASSSFSGSYNEQFF
TRBJ2-1 TRBD2 TRBV29-1 - TGCAGCGCCGGACTAGCGGGAGCACTCTCCTACAATGAGCAGTTCTTC CSAGLAGALSYNEQFF
TRBJ2-2 TRBD2 TRBV19 - TGTGCCAGTAGTAGACTAGCGGGGAACACCGGGGAGCTGTTTTTT CASSRLAGNTGELFF
TRBJ2-1 TRBD2 TRBV5-1 - TGCGCCAGCAGCTTGGGGGGCCTAGCGGGTTACAATGAGCAGTTCTTC CASSLGGLAGYNEQFF
TRBJ2-1 - TRBV19 - TGTGCCAGTAGTATAAACACTCCTCGGGGAAATGAGCAGTTCTTC CASSINTPRGNEQFF
TRBJ1-6 TRBD1 TRBV5-1 few TGCGCCAGCAGCCTTACGGACAGGGGAAGGGGCCGTGACTATAATTCACCCCTCCACTTT CASSLTDRGRGRDYNSPLHF
TRBJ2-7 - TRBV2 - TGTGCCAGCACCAAGGGGACTTTCTACGAGCAGTACTTC CASTKGTFYEQYF
TRBJ2-4 TRBD1 TRBV18 - TGTGCCAGCTCACCACCGGGACAGGTACTAGCCAAAAACATTCAGTACTTC CASSPPGQVLAKNIQYF
TRBJ1-3 - TRBV5-4 - TGTGCCAGCAGCTCGTCGGTGGTTTCAGGAAACACCATATATTTT CASSSSVVSGNTIYF
TRBJ2-7 TRBD2 TRBV27 once TGTGCCAGCAGTTATTCCCTAGCGGGGACCTACGAGCAGTACTTC CASSYSLAGTYEQYF
TRBJ1-1 - TRBV18 once TGTGCCAGCTCACCAGCAGGGGCCGGCACTGAAGCTTTCTTT CASSPAGAGTEAFF
TRBJ1-5 - TRBV19 - TGTGCCAGTAGCATAACTCTCGTGGAGGGCTATCAGCCCCAGCATTTT CASSITLVEGYQPQHF
TRBJ2-7 - TRBV4-1 few TGCGCCAGCAGCCAAGAAGGAGGCCAGAATACCTACGAGCAGTACTTC CASSQEGGQNTYEQYF
TRBJ2-2 TRBD2 TRBV14 - TGTGCCAGCAGCCAACGCGGGAGCGGAACCGGGGAGCTGTTTTTT CASSQRGSGTGELFF
TRBJ2-3 TRBD2 TRBV14 - TGTGCCAGCAGCGGTATGCCTAGCGGGAGTCGGGATACGCAGTATTTT CASSGMPSGSRDTQYF
TRBJ1-5 TRBD1 TRBV5-5 - TGTGCCAGCAGCCAAACTGACAGGGGTACGAATCAGCCCCAGCATTTT CASSQTDRGTNQPQHF
TRBJ2-3 TRBD2 TRBV6-4 - TGTGCCAGCAGTGACTCCGCTAGCGGGGACACAGATACGCAGTATTTT CASSDSASGDTDTQYF
TRBJ2-1 TRBD2 TRBV11-2 once TGTGCCAGCAGCTTAGATCAAAGATTAGTAGCGGGAGGCGAGCAGTTCTTC CASSLDQRLVAGGEQFF
TRBJ1-2 - TRBV19 - TGTGCCAGTAGTAAGGGGGAAGGTCAGCGCGTCACGAGAGGCTACACCTTC CASSKGEGQRVTRGYTF